These T cell receptor beta chains were read from a single sample in a study of Graves' ophthalmopathy and Graves' hyperthyroidism. Using its own MiXCR run on the multiplex PCR reads, TCRdb lists one record per CDR3 protein. The top ten hold around 10% of the sample, which has approximately 1.2 million distinct CDR3 sequences, about 40% seen once. Sequenced: peripheral blood or thyroid tissue (not recorded which). The receptors derive from an adult man with Graves' hyperthyroidism. Each CDR3 is given with its conserved first and last residue. Each record gives: V gene, clone size, J gene, D gene, CDR3 DNA, CDR3 protein. A D gene is named only where the DNA matches it firmly. Expanded clones are given a class, and other clones once, few, many or no size at all.

>TRBV7-2|NA|TRBJ2-6|NA
TGTGCCAGCAGCTCGTACAGGGATGGGGCCAACGTCCTGACTTTC
CASSSYRDGANVLTF
>TRBV9|many|TRBJ1-1|NA
TGTGCCAGCAGCGTAGCCGGAGGCCGTGAAGCTTTCTTT
CASSVAGGREAFF
>TRBV20-1|NA|TRBJ2-5|TRBD2
TGCAGTGCTAGATCCACCTGGACTAGCGGGGGGGCGGATGAGACCCAGTACTTC
CSARSTWTSGGADETQYF
>TRBV19|many|TRBJ1-2|TRBD1
TGTGCCAGTAGTGCCTCTTGGACAGGAGGAAATGGCTACACCTTC
CASSASWTGGNGYTF
>TRBV10-3|NA|TRBJ1-2|NA
TGTGCCATCAGTGAGCTGGTTGCATCCTCTGGCTACACCTTC
CAISELVASSGYTF
>TRBV5-5|NA|TRBJ2-7|TRBD2
TGTGCCAGCAGCTTGGCCCCCTCGGGCGGGAGTGTTGTCTACGAGCAGTACTTC
CASSLAPSGGSVVYEQYF
>TRBV7-6|NA|TRBJ2-2|NA
TGTGCCAGCAGCTTATATAGTTCTTCGGGACCTTCGAACACCGGGGAGCTGTTTTTT
CASSLYSSSGPSNTGELFF
>TRBV4-1|NA|TRBJ2-2|NA
TGTGCCAGCAGCCAAGACCCGCCGTGGGGGATCGTTACCACCGGGGAGCTGTTTTTT
CASSQDPPWGIVTTGELFF
>TRBV10-3|few|TRBJ2-2|NA
TGTGCCAGCAGTTATTACGGCACCGGGAAGCTGTTTTTT
CASSYYGTGKLFF
>TRBV2|many|TRBJ2-7|NA
TGTGCCAGCATCCCGGGGGCGTCCTACGAGCAGTACTTC
CASIPGASYEQYF
>TRBV28|NA|TRBJ2-5|TRBD2
TGTGCCAGCAGTGGTGGACTAGCGGGAGGTGGAGAGACCCAGTACTTC
CASSGGLAGGGETQYF
>TRBV20-1|NA|TRBJ1-1|NA
TGCAGTGCTAGAGATTTCGGGCGCACTGAAGCTTTCTTT
CSARDFGRTEAFF